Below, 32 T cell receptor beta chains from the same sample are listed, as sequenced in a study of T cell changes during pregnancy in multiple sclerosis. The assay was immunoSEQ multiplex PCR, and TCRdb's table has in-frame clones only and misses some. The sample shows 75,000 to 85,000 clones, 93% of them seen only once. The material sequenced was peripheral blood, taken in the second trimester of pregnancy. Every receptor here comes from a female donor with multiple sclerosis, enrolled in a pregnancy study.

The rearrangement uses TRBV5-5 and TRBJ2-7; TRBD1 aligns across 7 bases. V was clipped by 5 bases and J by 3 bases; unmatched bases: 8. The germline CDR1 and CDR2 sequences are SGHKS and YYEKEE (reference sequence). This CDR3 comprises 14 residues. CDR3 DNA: TGTGCCAGCAGTAGACCGGGACAGCTCTACGAGCAGTACTTC. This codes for CASSRPGQLYEQYF.

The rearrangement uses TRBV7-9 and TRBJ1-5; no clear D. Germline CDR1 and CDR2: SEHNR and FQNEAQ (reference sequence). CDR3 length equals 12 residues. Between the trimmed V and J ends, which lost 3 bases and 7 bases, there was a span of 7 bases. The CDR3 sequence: CASSFDTQPQHF. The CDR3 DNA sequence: TGTGCCAGCAGCTTCGACACACAGCCCCAGCATTTT.

The CDR3 protein is CSVRTGPNTGELFF. CDR3 bases: TGCAGCGTAAGGACAGGACCCAACACCGGGGAGCTGTTTTTT. The genes are TRBV29-1 and TRBJ2-2; TRBD1 aligns across 7 bases. CDR1 SQVTM and CDR2 ANQGSEA come from the germline V gene. With V trimmed by 6 bases and J by 2 bases, 6 bases remained unmatched. This CDR3 is 14 amino acids long.

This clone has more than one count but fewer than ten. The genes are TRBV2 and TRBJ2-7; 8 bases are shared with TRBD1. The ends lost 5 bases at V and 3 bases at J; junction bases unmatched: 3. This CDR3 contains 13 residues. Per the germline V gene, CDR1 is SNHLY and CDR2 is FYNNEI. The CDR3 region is CASSPDRGYEQYF. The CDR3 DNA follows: TGTGCCAGCAGTCCTGACAGGGGCTACGAGCAGTACTTC.

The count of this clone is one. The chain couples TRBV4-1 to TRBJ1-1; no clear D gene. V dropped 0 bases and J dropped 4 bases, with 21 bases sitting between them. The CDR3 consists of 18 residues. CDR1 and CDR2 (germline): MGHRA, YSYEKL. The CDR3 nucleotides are TGCGCCAGCAGCCAAGATCCCCGGGGTGTGGGAGACGGCACTGAAGCTTTCTTT. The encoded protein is CASSQDPRGVGDGTEAFF.

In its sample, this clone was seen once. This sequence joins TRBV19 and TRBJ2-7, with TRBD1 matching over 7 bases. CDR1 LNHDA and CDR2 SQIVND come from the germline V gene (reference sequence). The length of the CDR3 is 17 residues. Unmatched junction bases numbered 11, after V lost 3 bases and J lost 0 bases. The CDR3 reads CASSIRSNTGDSYEQYF. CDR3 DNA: TGTGCCAGTAGTATTAGATCCAACACAGGGGACTCCTACGAGCAGTACTTC.

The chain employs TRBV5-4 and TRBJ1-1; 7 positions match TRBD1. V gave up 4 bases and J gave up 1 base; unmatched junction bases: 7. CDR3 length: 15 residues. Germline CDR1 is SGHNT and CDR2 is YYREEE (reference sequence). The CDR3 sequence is CASSLGGVRNTEAFF. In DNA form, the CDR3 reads TGTGCCAGCAGCCTAGGGGGCGTGAGGAACACTGAAGCTTTCTTT. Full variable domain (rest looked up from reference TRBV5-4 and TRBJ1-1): ETGVTQSPTHLIKTRGQQVTLRCSSQSGHNTVSWYQQALGQGPQFIFQYYREEENGRGNFPPRFSGLQFPNYSSELNVNALELDDSALYLCASSLGGVRNTEAFFGQGTRLTVV.

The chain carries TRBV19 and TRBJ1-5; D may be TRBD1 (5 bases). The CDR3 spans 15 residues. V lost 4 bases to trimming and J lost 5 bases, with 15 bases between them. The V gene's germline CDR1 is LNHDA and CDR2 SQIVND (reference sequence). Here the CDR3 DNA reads TGTGCCAGTAGTACCCCAGGACAAGCTTATCAGCCCCAGCATTTT. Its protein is CASSTPGQAYQPQHF.

The CDR3 bases are TGTGCCAGCAGTGTACAGGGGGCGCTGACCAAAAACATTCAGTACTTC. This translates into CASSVQGALTKNIQYF. This chain joins TRBV2 and TRBJ2-4; TRBD1 matches 9 bases. CDR1 and CDR2 from the germline V gene are SNHLY and FYNNEI. This CDR3 region has 16 residues. With 4 bases clipped from V and 2 bases from J, the junction kept 6 bases outside the gene matches.

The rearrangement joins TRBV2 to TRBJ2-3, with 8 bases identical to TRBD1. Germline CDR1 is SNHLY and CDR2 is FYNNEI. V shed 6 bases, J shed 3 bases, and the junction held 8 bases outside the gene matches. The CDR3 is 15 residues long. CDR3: CASSLQGAETDTQYF. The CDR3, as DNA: TGTGCCAGCAGCCTCCAGGGGGCGGAAACAGATACGCAGTATTTT.

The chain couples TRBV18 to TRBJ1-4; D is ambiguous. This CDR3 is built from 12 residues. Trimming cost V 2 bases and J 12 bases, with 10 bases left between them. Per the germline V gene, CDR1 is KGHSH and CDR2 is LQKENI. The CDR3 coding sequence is TGTGCCAGCTCACCATCAGGCAAGGAACTGTTTTTT. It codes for CASSPSGKELFF.

CDR3 in amino acids: CASSSTELNYGYTF. CDR3 DNA sequence: TGCGCCAGCAGCTCGACAGAATTGAACTATGGCTACACCTTC. The gene calls are TRBV5-1 and TRBJ1-2, with D possibly being TRBD1 (5 bases). The CDR3 covers 14 residues. CDR1 and CDR2 (germline): SGHRS, YFSETQ. Between the trimmed V and J ends, which lost 3 bases and 2 bases, there was a span of 11 bases.

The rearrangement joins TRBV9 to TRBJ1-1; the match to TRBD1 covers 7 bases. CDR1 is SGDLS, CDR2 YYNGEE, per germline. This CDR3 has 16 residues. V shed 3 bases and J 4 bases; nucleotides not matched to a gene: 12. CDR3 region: CASSGPLQGSGTEAFF. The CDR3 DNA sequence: TGTGCCAGCAGCGGGCCACTACAGGGGTCGGGCACTGAAGCTTTCTTT.

As DNA, the CDR3 is TGTGCCAGCAGCTTAGAGGCTAGCGGCTCCTACGAGCAGTACTTC. It is translated as CASSLEASGSYEQYF. V is TRBV7-2 and J is TRBJ2-7; 7 positions match TRBD2. Germline values: CDR1 SGHTA, CDR2 FQGNSA. J was trimmed by 0 bases and V by 1 base; bases with no gene match: 3. The CDR3 sequence is 15 residues long.

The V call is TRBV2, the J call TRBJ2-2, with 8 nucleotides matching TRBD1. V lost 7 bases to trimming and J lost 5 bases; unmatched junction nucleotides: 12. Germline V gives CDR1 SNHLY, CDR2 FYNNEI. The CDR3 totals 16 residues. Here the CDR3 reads CASTAKTGVGTGELFF. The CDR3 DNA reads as TGTGCCAGCACCGCGAAGACAGGGGTTGGAACCGGGGAGCTGTTTTTT.

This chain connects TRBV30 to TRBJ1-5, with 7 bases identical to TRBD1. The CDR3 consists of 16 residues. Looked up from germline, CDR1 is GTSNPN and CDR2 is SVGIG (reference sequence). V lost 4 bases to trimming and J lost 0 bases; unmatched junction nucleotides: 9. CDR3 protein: CAWTPGQPYSNQPQHF. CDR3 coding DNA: TGTGCCTGGACCCCGGGACAGCCTTATAGCAATCAGCCCCAGCATTTT. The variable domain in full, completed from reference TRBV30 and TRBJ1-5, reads SQTIHQWPATLVQPVGSPLSLECTVEGTSNPNLYWYRQAAGRGLQLLFYSVGIGQISSEVPQNLSASRPQDRQFILSSKKLLLSDSGFYLCAWTPGQPYSNQPQHFGDGTRLSIL.

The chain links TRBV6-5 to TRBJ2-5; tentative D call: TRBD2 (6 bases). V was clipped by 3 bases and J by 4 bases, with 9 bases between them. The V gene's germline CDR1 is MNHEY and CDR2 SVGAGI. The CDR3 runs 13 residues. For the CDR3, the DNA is TGTGCCAGCAGTTATAAGGGAGGAGAGACCCAGTACTTC. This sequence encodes CASSYKGGETQYF.

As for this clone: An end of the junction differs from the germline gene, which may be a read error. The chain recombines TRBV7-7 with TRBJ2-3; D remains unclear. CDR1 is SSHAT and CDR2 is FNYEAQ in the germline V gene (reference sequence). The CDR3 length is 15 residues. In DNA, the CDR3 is TGTGCTAGCAGTCAAGATCAGGAAAGCACAGATACGCAGTATTTT. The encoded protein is CASSQDQESTDTQYF.

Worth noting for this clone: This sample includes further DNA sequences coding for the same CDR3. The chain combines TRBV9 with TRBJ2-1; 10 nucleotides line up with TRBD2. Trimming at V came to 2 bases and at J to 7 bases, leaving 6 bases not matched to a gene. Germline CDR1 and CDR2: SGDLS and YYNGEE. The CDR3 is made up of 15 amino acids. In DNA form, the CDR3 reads TGTGCCAGCAGCGTTGGAGCGGGGGGGTATAATGAGCAGTTCTTC. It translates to CASSVGAGGYNEQFF.

CDR3 DNA: TGTGCCAGCGCCTTCATGGCCGACACCGGGGAGCTGTTTTTT. Amino acids: CASAFMADTGELFF. The V call is TRBV7-9, the J call TRBJ2-2; D is unclear. Germline CDR1 reads SEHNR; CDR2 reads FQNEAQ (reference sequence). The CDR3 extends over 14 amino acids. With 8 bases removed from V and 3 bases from J, the gap between germline ends came to 13 bases.

CDR3 in amino acids: CASSRPVGGVNTEAFF. DNA of the CDR3: TGCGCCAGCAGCCGCCCAGTAGGAGGAGTGAACACTGAAGCTTTCTTT. The genes are TRBV10-2 and TRBJ1-1; D remains ambiguous. From germline, CDR1 is WSHSY and CDR2 SAAADI. Trimming cost V 6 bases and J 0 bases, with 17 bases left between them. This CDR3 is 16 amino acids long.

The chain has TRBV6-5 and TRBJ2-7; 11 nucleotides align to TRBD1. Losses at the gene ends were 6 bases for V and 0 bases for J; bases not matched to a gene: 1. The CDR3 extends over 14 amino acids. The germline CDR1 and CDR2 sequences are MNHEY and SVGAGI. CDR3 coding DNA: TGTGCCAGCAGGGGGACAGGGGGCTCCTACGAGCAGTACTTC. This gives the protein CASRGTGGSYEQYF.

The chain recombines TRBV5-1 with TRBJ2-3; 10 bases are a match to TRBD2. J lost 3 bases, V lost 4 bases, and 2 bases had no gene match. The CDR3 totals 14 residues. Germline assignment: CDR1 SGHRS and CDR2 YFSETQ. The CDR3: CASSQGLATDTQYF. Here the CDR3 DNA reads TGCGCCAGCAGCCAGGGACTAGCGACAGATACGCAGTATTTT. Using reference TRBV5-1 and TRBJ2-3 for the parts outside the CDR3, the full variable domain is KAGVTQTPRYLIKTRGQQVTLSCSPISGHRSVSWYQQTPGQGLQFLFEYFSETQRNKGNFPGRFSGRQFSNSRSEMNVSTLELGDSALYLCASSQGLATDTQYFGPGTRLTVL.

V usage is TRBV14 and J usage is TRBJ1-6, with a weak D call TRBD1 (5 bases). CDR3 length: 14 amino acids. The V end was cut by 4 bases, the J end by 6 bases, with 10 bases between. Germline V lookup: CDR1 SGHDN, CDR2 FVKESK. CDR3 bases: TGTGCCAGCAGCCCGCGGGACGGTAATTCACCCCTCCACTTT. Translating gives CASSPRDGNSPLHF.

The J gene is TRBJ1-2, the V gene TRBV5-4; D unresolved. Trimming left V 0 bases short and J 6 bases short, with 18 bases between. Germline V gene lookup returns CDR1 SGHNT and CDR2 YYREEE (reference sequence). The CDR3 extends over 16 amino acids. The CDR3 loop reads CASSLAGAAGQDGYTF. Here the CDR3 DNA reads TGTGCCAGCAGCTTGGCAGGTGCAGCCGGTCAGGATGGCTACACCTTC.

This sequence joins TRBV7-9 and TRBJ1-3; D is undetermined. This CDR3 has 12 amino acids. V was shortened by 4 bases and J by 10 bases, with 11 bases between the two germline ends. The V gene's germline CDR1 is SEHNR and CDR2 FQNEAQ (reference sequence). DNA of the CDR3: TGTGCCAGCAGCTCCGCGGAGAAGACCATATATTTT. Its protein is CASSSAEKTIYF.

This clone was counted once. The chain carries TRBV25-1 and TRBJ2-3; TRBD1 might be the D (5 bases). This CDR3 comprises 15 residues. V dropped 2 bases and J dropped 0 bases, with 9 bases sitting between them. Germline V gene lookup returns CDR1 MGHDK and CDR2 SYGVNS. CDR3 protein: CASSEQGRSTDTQYF. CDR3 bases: TGTGCCAGCAGTGAACAGGGTCGCAGCACAGATACGCAGTATTTT.

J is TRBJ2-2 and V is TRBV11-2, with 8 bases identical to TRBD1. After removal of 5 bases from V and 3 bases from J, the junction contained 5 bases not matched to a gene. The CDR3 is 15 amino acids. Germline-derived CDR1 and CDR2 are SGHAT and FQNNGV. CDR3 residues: CASSVKTGDTGELFF. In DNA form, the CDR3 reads TGTGCCAGCAGCGTGAAGACAGGGGACACCGGGGAGCTGTTTTTT.

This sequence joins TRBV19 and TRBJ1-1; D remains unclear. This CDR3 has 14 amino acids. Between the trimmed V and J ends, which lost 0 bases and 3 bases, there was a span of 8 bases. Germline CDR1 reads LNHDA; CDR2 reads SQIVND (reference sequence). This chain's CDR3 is CASSIEAGDTEAFF. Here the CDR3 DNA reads TGTGCCAGTAGTATAGAAGCCGGGGACACTGAAGCTTTCTTT.

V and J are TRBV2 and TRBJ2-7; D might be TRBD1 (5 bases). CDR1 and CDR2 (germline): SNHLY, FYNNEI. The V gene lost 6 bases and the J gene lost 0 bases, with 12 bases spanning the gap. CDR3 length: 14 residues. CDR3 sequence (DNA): TGTGCCAGCAGGTCCGACAGTAGCTCCTACGAGCAGTACTTC. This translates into CASRSDSSSYEQYF. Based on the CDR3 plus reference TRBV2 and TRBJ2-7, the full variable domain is EPEVTQTPSHQVTQMGQEVILRCVPISNHLYFYWYRQILGQKVEFLVSFYNNEISEKSEIFDDQFSVERPDGSNFTLKIRSTKLEDSAMYFCASRSDSSSYEQYFGPGTRLTVT.

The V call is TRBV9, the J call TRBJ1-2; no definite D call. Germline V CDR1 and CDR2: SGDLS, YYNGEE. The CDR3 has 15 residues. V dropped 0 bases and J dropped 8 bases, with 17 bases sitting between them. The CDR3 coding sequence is TGTGCCAGCAGCGTAGCCCATGGTGGCGGAGAAGGCTACACCTTC. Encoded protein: CASSVAHGGGEGYTF.

CDR3 sequence reads: CATRGPVNTEAFF. The CDR3 DNA sequence: TGCGCAACCAGGGGGCCGGTGAACACTGAAGCTTTCTTT. V is TRBV5-1 and J is TRBJ1-1; 8 positions match TRBD1. Germline CDR1 and CDR2: SGHRS and YFSETQ. This CDR3 is 13 amino acids long.